This T cell receptor (beta chain) was obtained from a study of T cell repertoires in cytomegalovirus infection. Study-level background: Matching HLA type, along with CMV infection, was indicated by public TCR beta signatures. General study results and limits: Clonotypes of TCR beta that were HLA-C-restricted and CMV-specific dominated the ex vivo response.

This clonotype was observed many times. The antigen is unknown. TCRdb passed the reads through MiXCR, listing each CDR3 protein once. The sample lists 60,000 to 75,000 distinct CDR3 sequences; under 4.5% were seen once. This CDR3 contains 15 residues. Germline V gene lookup returns CDR1 SGHVT and CDR2 SQSDAQ. Unmatched junction bases numbered 6, after V lost 2 bases and J lost 4 bases. The clonotype originates from a human donor in good health (CMV status not recorded). Some clones in this sample may be carry-over from other donors' samples. J is TRBJ2-7 and V is TRBV7-4; 9 bases agree with TRBD1. The sample taken for sequencing was PBMCs. For the CDR3, the DNA is TGTGCCAGCAGCTTAAGCGGGACAGGGCGGTACGAGCAGTACTTC. It is translated as CASSLSGTGRYEQYF.